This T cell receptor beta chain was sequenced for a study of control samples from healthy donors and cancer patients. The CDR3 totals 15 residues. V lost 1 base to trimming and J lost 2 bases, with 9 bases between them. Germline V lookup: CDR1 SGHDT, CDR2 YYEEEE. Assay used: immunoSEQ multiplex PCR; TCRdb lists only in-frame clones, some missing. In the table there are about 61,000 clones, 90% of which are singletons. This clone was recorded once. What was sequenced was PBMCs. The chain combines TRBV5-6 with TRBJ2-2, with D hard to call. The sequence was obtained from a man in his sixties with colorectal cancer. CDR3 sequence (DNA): TGTGCCAGCAGCTTGCTAAGCCTTAACACCGGGGAGCTGTTTTTT. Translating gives CASSLLSLNTGELFF.